The subject of this entry is one T cell receptor (beta chain). Its target is unknown. V lost 7 bases to trimming and J lost 6 bases; unmatched junction nucleotides: 6. The CDR3 extends over 13 amino acids. In germline, CDR1 is SGDLS, CDR2 YYNGEE. These data are taken from a study of blood T cells in healthy people across ages. Study-wide findings and caveats: Changes in expanded clonotypes were possibly confounded, as the CMV status of donors was unknown.

Through a sample-barcoded 5' primer and a J-beta primer mix, a second PCR was run for roughly 6 to 12 cycles. Template switching added a 12-random-nucleotide identifier to every cDNA molecule. TCRdb analysed the 5' RACE reads with MiXCR anew, one entry per CDR3 protein. The sample carries roughly 1.5 million distinct CDR3 sequences, approximately 42% recorded once. Sequencing was done on a sample of blood. The V call is TRBV9, the J call TRBJ2-1; 8 nucleotides line up with TRBD1. This sequence originates from a young woman in good health. The CDR3 is CASSGTGVNEQFF. The CDR3 coding sequence is TGTGCCAGCTCCGGGACAGGCGTCAATGAGCAGTTCTTC.